The 16 T cell receptor beta chains given below trace back to one sample, sequenced in a study of cytomegalovirus exposure and HLA in healthy donors. 13 Jbeta primers and 60 Vbeta primers were used for the PCR. The table came from immunoSEQ multiplex PCR; TCRdb's copy has only in-frame clones and leaves some out. The sample includes under 200,000 clones, around 76% of them seen just once. What was sequenced was PBMCs. The receptors were sampled from a woman under 40 in good health and CMV-seropositive.

The chain recombines TRBV9 with TRBJ1-1; 10 bases align to TRBD1. The CDR3 totals 15 residues. Losses at the gene ends were 3 bases for V and 3 bases for J; bases not matched to a gene: 5. Germline CDR1 reads SGDLS; CDR2 reads YYNGEE. The CDR3 loop is CASSATGGLDTEAFF. CDR3 nucleotides: TGTGCCAGCAGCGCGACAGGGGGCCTTGACACTGAAGCTTTCTTT.

V and J are TRBV2 and TRBJ1-5; TRBD1 aligns across 7 bases. Germline V gene data show CDR1 as SNHLY and CDR2 as FYNNEI. This CDR3 comprises 15 residues. Losses at the gene ends were 5 bases for V and 2 bases for J; bases not matched to a gene: 6. This CDR3 is CASSPDRVGNQPQHF. The CDR3 bases are TGTGCCAGCAGTCCAGACAGGGTGGGCAATCAGCCCCAGCATTTT.

V is TRBV5-8 and J is TRBJ1-3; D gene ambiguous. Germline lookup yields CDR1 SGHTS and CDR2 YDEGEE. Deletions cut 0 bases from V and 0 bases from J, with 10 bases between. The CDR3 contains 16 residues. The CDR3 here is CASSLVAGFSGNTIYF. The CDR3 bases are TGTGCCAGCAGCTTGGTAGCGGGGTTCTCTGGAAACACCATATATTTT.

The chain couples TRBV19 to TRBJ1-5; 7 bases are shared with TRBD1. This CDR3 is 13 amino acids long. Germline V gives CDR1 LNHDA, CDR2 SQIVND (reference sequence). After removal of 5 bases from V and 7 bases from J, the junction contained 5 bases not matched to a gene. The CDR3 here is CASSGGGEQPQHF. CDR3 in DNA: TGTGCCAGTAGTGGAGGGGGCGAACAGCCCCAGCATTTT.

The chain employs TRBV7-9 and TRBJ1-2, with 11 bases that match TRBD1. The germline V gene encodes CDR1 SEHNR and CDR2 FQNEAQ (reference sequence). V was pared by 1 base and J by 5 bases, with 6 bases of the junction left unmatched. The CDR3 is made up of 16 amino acids. Here the CDR3 DNA reads TGTGCCAGCAGCTTAGGGACAGGGGGCGATCGGTATGGCTACACCTTC. Translation gives CASSLGTGGDRYGYTF. The complete variable domain, with remaining parts taken from reference TRBV7-9 and TRBJ1-2, reads DTGVSQNPRHKITKRGQNVTFRCDPISEHNRLYWYRQTLGQGPEFLTYFQNEAQLEKSRLLSDRFSAERPKGSFSTLEIQRTEQGDSAMYLCASSLGTGGDRYGYTFGSGTRLTVV.

This clone was seen a few times. J is TRBJ1-2 and V is TRBV7-2, with D possibly being TRBD1 (5 bases). Trimming removed 5 bases from V and 1 base from J, with 11 bases in between. This CDR3 spans 14 amino acids. Germline-derived CDR1 and CDR2 are SGHTA and FQGNSA. The CDR3 region is CASSQDTNNYGYTF. The DNA of the CDR3 is TGTGCCAGCAGCCAGGACACGAATAACTATGGCTACACCTTC.

The chain couples TRBV2 to TRBJ2-7, with D tentatively TRBD1 (5 bases). CDR1 SNHLY and CDR2 FYNNEI come from the germline V gene. V was shortened by 3 bases and J by 2 bases, with 8 bases between the two germline ends. This CDR3 has 13 residues. The CDR3 here is CASSERQTYEQYF. DNA for the CDR3: TGTGCCAGCAGTGAGAGACAGACCTACGAGCAGTACTTC. The full variable domain, with the rest looked up from reference TRBV2 and TRBJ2-7, is EPEVTQTPSHQVTQMGQEVILRCVPISNHLYFYWYRQILGQKVEFLVSFYNNEISEKSEIFDDQFSVERPDGSNFTLKIRSTKLEDSAMYFCASSERQTYEQYFGPGTRLTVT.

The chain carries TRBV5-1 and TRBJ1-2, with no clear D. The CDR3 loop spans 14 amino acids. V gave up 1 base and J gave up 5 bases, with 12 bases separating them. From germline, CDR1 is SGHRS and CDR2 YFSETQ. CDR3 protein: CASSLTVEAYGYTF. The CDR3, as DNA: TGCGCCAGCAGCTTGACGGTGGAGGCTTATGGCTACACCTTC.

V usage is TRBV4-3 and J usage is TRBJ2-1; TRBD1 is a possible D gene (6 bases). Trimming took 0 bases from V and 8 from J, leaving 17 bases between them. Germline V gives CDR1 LGHNA, CDR2 YSLEER. The CDR3 is 16 amino acids. The CDR3: CASSQEGRVGAYEQFF. The CDR3 DNA sequence: TGCGCCAGCAGCCAAGAAGGCAGGGTGGGGGCCTATGAGCAGTTCTTC.

The V call is TRBV29-1, the J call TRBJ1-4, with D possibly matching TRBD1 (6 bases). The CDR3 length is 14 residues. The V end was cut by 7 bases, the J end by 7 bases, with 19 bases between. Germline assignment: CDR1 SQVTM and CDR2 ANQGSEA. This chain's CDR3 is CSGSGQPLGEKLFF. CDR3 coding DNA: TGCAGCGGGTCCGGACAGCCCCTCGGTGAAAAACTGTTTTTT.

This clone has a handful of counts. The chain recombines TRBV14 with TRBJ1-2; 7 bases agree with TRBD1. Germline V gives CDR1 SGHDN, CDR2 FVKESK. The V gene end was trimmed by 9 bases and the J gene end by 7 bases; junction bases not matched to a gene: 14. This CDR3 comprises 14 residues. CDR3 sequence: CASRSGGIAGGYTF. CDR3 coding DNA: TGTGCCAGTCGATCAGGGGGAATTGCGGGTGGCTACACCTTC.

CDR3 nucleotides: TGTGCCAGCACTCCGGGACTAGCGGTTTACGAGCAGTACTTC. It codes for CASTPGLAVYEQYF. The gene calls are TRBV2 and TRBJ2-7, with 11 bases aligning to TRBD2. This CDR3 is built from 14 residues. Looked up from germline, CDR1 is SNHLY and CDR2 is FYNNEI. The junction had 6 bases not matched to a gene; V was cut back by 7 bases and J by 4 bases.

Only a few counts were recorded for this clone. The chain employs TRBV7-6 and TRBJ1-1; 7 nucleotides agree with TRBD1. The V segment lost 5 bases and the J segment 7 bases; nucleotides outside the gene matches: 10. CDR1 SGHVS and CDR2 FNYEAQ come from the germline V gene. The CDR3 spans 14 residues. The CDR3 bases are TGTGCCAGCAGCCCACCTGACAGGGCCTATGAAGCTTTCTTT. It encodes CASSPPDRAYEAFF.

This clone was observed a single time. The chain uses TRBV15 and TRBJ2-1, with 12 bases fitting TRBD2. CDR1 is LNHNV and CDR2 is YYDKDF in the germline V gene (reference sequence). V was pared by 3 bases and J by 7 bases, with 7 bases of the junction left unmatched. This CDR3 has 16 residues. The CDR3 loop is CATSSPLAGGPNEQFF. DNA for the CDR3: TGTGCCACCAGCAGTCCCCTAGCGGGAGGGCCGAATGAGCAGTTCTTC.

V is TRBV29-1 and J is TRBJ2-1; 7 bases are a match to TRBD1. Trimming took 1 base from V and 0 from J; bases not matched to a gene: 3. This CDR3 has 15 residues. Germline lookup yields CDR1 SQVTM and CDR2 ANQGSEA. The chain's CDR3 is CSVEGGTDSYNEQFF. For the CDR3, the DNA is TGCAGCGTTGAAGGGGGGACAGACTCCTACAATGAGCAGTTCTTC.

V and J are TRBV28 and TRBJ1-4, with a tentative D call TRBD1 (6 bases). V dropped 4 bases and J dropped 6 bases, with 15 bases sitting between them. Looked up from germline, CDR1 is MDHEN and CDR2 is SYDVKM. CDR3 length: 15 amino acids. The CDR3 DNA reads as TGTGCCAGCAGTTCATCTTGGGGGGGCCATGAAAAACTGTTTTTT. It codes for CASSSSWGGHEKLFF.